These T cell receptor beta chains were read from a single sample in a study of blood T cell repertoires in COVID-19. The table came from immunoSEQ multiplex PCR; TCRdb's copy has only in-frame clones and leaves some out. The sample holds some 99,000 clones, 65% to 90% seen once. Sequencing was done on a sample of peripheral blood. The receptors shown here come from a woman aged 80 or over with active or convalescent COVID-19. Each CDR3 is given without its conserved first and last residue. Each record gives: D gene, J gene, V gene, CDR3 protein. The D gene is left open where the match is weak.

>NA|TRBJ2-1|TRBV2
ASSINSYNEQF
>TRBD2|TRBJ2-2|TRBV4-2
ASSQVTSEETGELF
>NA|TRBJ1-2|TRBV12-3/TRBV12-4
ASSFRVYGYT
>TRBD2|TRBJ2-2|TRBV5-1
ASQSGGHSGELF
>TRBD1|TRBJ1-6|TRBV15
ATSRDLGQGGHSPLH
>NA|TRBJ2-3|TRBV18
ASSPQSRRWQY
>TRBD1|TRBJ2-7|TRBV6-5
ASRRQGAAYEQY
>TRBD2|TRBJ2-7|TRBV18
ASSPRPSGSYEQY
>NA|TRBJ1-2|TRBV29-1
SAVQGGGYNYGYT
>TRBD2|TRBJ2-7|TRBV18
ASSPRGLAGGREQY
>NA|TRBJ1-5|TRBV13
ASSLGGPSNQPQH
>NA|TRBJ2-1|TRBV6-4
ASSPTVYNEQF
>NA|TRBJ2-3|TRBV10-1
ASSVPPPAPYTDTQY
>TRBD2|TRBJ2-5|TRBV7-9
ASSNPAGGRETQY
>TRBD1|TRBJ2-1|TRBV24-1
ATSALTGSVYNEQF
>TRBD1|TRBJ1-6|TRBV9
ASSAHRGQFDSPLH
>TRBD2|TRBJ2-7|TRBV19
ASQAGPSSYEQY
>NA|TRBJ2-2|TRBV15
ATSRVRDTGELF
>NA|TRBJ2-6|TRBV9
ASRGTYMAGGSGANVLT
>TRBD2|TRBJ2-7|TRBV27
ASSLAGAYEQY
>NA|TRBJ1-4|TRBV6-2/TRBV6-3
ASSYSSRTPGQLSSYEKLF
>NA|TRBJ2-3|TRBV7-3
ASSFQGTRTDTQY
>TRBD1|TRBJ2-7|TRBV19
ASSIRDRGYEQY
>TRBD1|TRBJ1-6|TRBV18
ASSPATGMNSPLH
>NA|TRBJ2-1|TRBV12-3/TRBV12-4
ASSINGGEQF
>NA|TRBJ1-2|TRBV3-1/TRBV3-2
ASSQIQGYGYT
>TRBD2|TRBJ2-1|TRBV14
ASSQLAGGAEQF
>TRBD2|TRBJ2-1|TRBV10-3
AAHGGGTRGWDEQF
>NA|TRBJ2-1|TRBV5-1
ASSLNRENEQF
>NA|TRBJ1-1|TRBV18
ASSDIVNGEAF
>NA|TRBJ2-2|TRBV11-2
ASSLDRAFSGGELF
>NA|TRBJ1-2|TRBV18
ASSTPDSYNYGYT
>NA|TRBJ1-2|TRBV6-1
ASSERTAYGYT
>TRBD2|TRBJ2-5|TRBV19
ASSLHLTSGTGTQY
>TRBD2|TRBJ2-1|TRBV2
ASSEEVAGGYNEQF
>TRBD2|TRBJ2-1|TRBV27
ASYGLAGGNEQF